What follows are 7 T cell receptor beta chains derived from one specimen sequenced in a study of Tregs in tolerant kidney transplant recipients. Data came from immunoSEQ multiplex PCR; TCRdb stores just in-frame clones and leaves some out. The sample has more than 90,000 clones, about 90% seen once. Specimen: CD4+ T cells from blood. Receptors originate from a human donor in good health.

This chain joins TRBV15 and TRBJ1-1; no definite D call. Trimming removed 1 base from V and 5 bases from J, with 8 bases in between. Germline V lookup: CDR1 LNHNV, CDR2 YYDKDF (reference sequence). The CDR3 covers 13 residues. The chain's CDR3 is CATSRGQRTEAFF. CDR3 coding DNA: TGTGCCACCAGCAGAGGGCAGAGGACTGAAGCTTTCTTT.

The sample holds one count of this clone. This chain uses TRBV6-1 with TRBJ1-5; no reliable D call. Germline values: CDR1 MNHNS, CDR2 SASEGT. The V and J ends lost 6 bases and 9 bases respectively, with 15 bases between them. This CDR3 has 13 residues. The CDR3 nucleotides read TGTGCCAGCAGAGCCCCACGAGGGTGGCCCCAGCATTTT. This sequence encodes CASRAPRGWPQHF.

CDR3 nucleotide sequence: TGTGCCACCAGCAGACAGACTAGCGGGAGGGCCTGGGAGCAGTTCTTC. Protein sequence: CATSRQTSGRAWEQFF. This chain links TRBV15 with TRBJ2-1, with 14 bases fitting TRBD2. Looked up from germline, CDR1 is LNHNV and CDR2 is YYDKDF (reference sequence). Trimming removed 2 bases from V and 10 bases from J; junction bases left unmatched: 7. The CDR3 has 16 amino acids.

The chain combines TRBV30 with TRBJ2-1; the match to TRBD2 covers 14 bases. This CDR3 is built from 15 residues. J was trimmed by 12 bases and V by 0 bases; bases with no gene match: 7. The germline gives CDR1 GTSNPN, CDR2 SVGIG (reference sequence). CDR3 sequence (DNA): TGTGCCTGGAGTGTACGAGAAGGACTAGCGGGGGGGCAGTTCTTC. Its translation: CAWSVREGLAGGQFF.

This clone was seen only once. The chain carries TRBV5-6 and TRBJ2-7; possible D gene TRBD2, 6 bases. Germline V CDR1 and CDR2: SGHDT, YYEEEE. Trimming stripped 1 base from V and 3 bases from J, with 11 bases between. The CDR3 covers 14 residues. For the CDR3, the DNA is TGTGCCAGCAGCTTGCCGGGGGAAGGCTACGAGCAGTACTTC. It yields the protein CASSLPGEGYEQYF.

CDR3 in amino acids: CASSFGTFQPQHF. CDR3 nucleotides: TGTGCCAGCAGCTTTGGGACGTTTCAGCCCCAGCATTTT. This chain joins TRBV7-9 and TRBJ1-5; D may be TRBD1 (5 bases). Trimming removed 3 bases at V and 6 bases at J, with 9 bases between. Germline V gives CDR1 SEHNR, CDR2 FQNEAQ (reference sequence). The CDR3 covers 13 residues. Variable domain in full (rest from reference TRBV7-9 and TRBJ1-5): DTGVSQNPRHKITKRGQNVTFRCDPISEHNRLYWYRQTLGQGPEFLTYFQNEAQLEKSRLLSDRFSAERPKGSFSTLEIQRTEQGDSAMYLCASSFGTFQPQHFGDGTRLSIL.

The chain is built from TRBV7-8 and TRBJ1-6; D remains unclear. This CDR3 is 16 amino acids long. The germline gives CDR1 SGHVS, CDR2 FQNEAQ. V was cut by 5 bases and J by 0 bases, with 11 bases left in between. CDR3 sequence (DNA): TGTGCCAGCAGCCCCCAGAACCCCTCCTATAATTCACCCCTCCACTTT. Residues: CASSPQNPSYNSPLHF. Based on the CDR3 plus reference TRBV7-8 and TRBJ1-6, the full variable domain is GAGVSQSPRYKVAKRGQDVALRCDPISGHVSLFWYQQALGQGPEFLTYFQNEAQLDKSGLPSDRFFAERPEGSVSTLKIQRTQQEDSAVYLCASSPQNPSYNSPLHFGNGTRLTVT.